The 18 T cell receptor beta chains given below trace back to one sample, sequenced in a study of regulatory T cells in long-lasting Graves disease. Construction of TCR beta libraries relied on iRepertoire HTBI primers and on Arm-PCR targeting CDR3 regions. TCRdb reprocessed the multiplex PCR reads with MiXCR, giving one entry per CDR3 protein. This sample has a few hundred thousand distinct CDR3 sequences; roughly 24% occur once, and the top ten carry approximately 27%. Indicated time point: persistent/refractory GD, antithyroid drugs over 5 years with positive TRAb. Extracted PBMC RNA gave rise to the TCR library. This specimen consisted of peripheral blood mononuclear cells (PBMCs), obtained when the disease was refractory, from a patient treated with antithyroid drugs. These receptors all stem from a middle-aged woman with Graves disease.

This clonotype was seen more than once but under ten times. The V call is TRBV11-2, the J call TRBJ2-1, with a tentative D call TRBD1 (6 bases). Trimming cost V 3 bases and J 8 bases, with 11 bases left between them. The CDR3 sequence is 13 residues long. Germline values: CDR1 SGHAT, CDR2 FQNNGV. CDR3 residues: CASSFQGSDEQFF. CDR3 in DNA: TGTGCCAGCAGCTTCCAGGGGAGTGATGAGCAGTTCTTC.

This clonotype was detected many times. The gene calls are TRBV6-1 and TRBJ1-6; D perhaps matches TRBD1 (6 bases). CDR1 is MNHNS and CDR2 is SASEGT in the germline V gene. Trimming pared 8 bases from V and 4 bases from J, leaving 6 bases between. The CDR3 has 12 amino acids. CDR3: CASGTYNSPLHF. CDR3 nucleotide sequence: TGTGCCAGCGGGACATATAATTCACCCCTCCACTTT.

This clonotype was seen ten or more times. This rearrangement joins TRBV29-1 to TRBJ1-1; unclear D gene. The length of the CDR3 is 12 residues. Trimming took 2 bases from V and 3 from J, leaving 7 bases between them. Germline V gives CDR1 SQVTM, CDR2 ANQGSEA. The DNA for the CDR3 is TGCAGCGTTGAACGGCCAGACACTGAAGCTTTCTTT. This gives the protein CSVERPDTEAFF.

This clonotype was counted at least ten times. CDR3 in amino acids: CASRPSRDGYGYTF. The CDR3 nucleotides are TGTGCCAGCAGACCTTCGAGGGATGGCTATGGCTACACCTTC. This chain uses TRBV28 with TRBJ1-2; D is ambiguous. Germline-derived CDR1 and CDR2 are MDHEN and SYDVKM. With 6 bases removed from V and 4 bases from J, the gap between germline ends came to 15 bases. The CDR3 covers 14 residues.

This clonotype came up many times. This chain connects TRBV12-3 or TRBV12-4 to TRBJ1-5; TRBD1 matches at 7 bases. V lost 3 bases and J lost 5; bases outside the gene matches: 4. This CDR3 spans 14 amino acids. The CDR3 region has the DNA TGTGCCAGCAGTTTTCGCCAGGGGGATCAGCCCCAGCATTTT. The encoded protein is CASSFRQGDQPQHF.

This clonotype showed up many times. The chain recombines TRBV12-3 or TRBV12-4 with TRBJ2-7; D is perhaps TRBD1 (5 bases). Between the trimmed V and J ends, which lost 6 bases and 4 bases, there was a span of 13 bases. CDR3 size: 13 residues. The CDR3 DNA sequence: TGTGCCAGCAGGTACAGGAATTCGTACGAGCAGTACTTC. The encoded protein is CASRYRNSYEQYF.

There are many counts of this clonotype. The V gene is TRBV7-8, the J gene TRBJ1-4; the D gene is possibly TRBD1 (6 bases). The CDR3 consists of 14 residues. CDR1 and CDR2 (germline): SGHVS, FQNEAQ. With 6 bases removed from V and 4 bases from J, the gap between germline ends came to 12 bases. DNA of the CDR3: TGTGCCAGCAGACCACAGGGATTTAATGAAAAACTGTTTTTT. Protein: CASRPQGFNEKLFF.

The chain joins TRBV12-3 or TRBV12-4 to TRBJ2-5; 7 positions match TRBD2. V dropped 5 bases and J dropped 4; count of bases not matched to a gene: 4. This CDR3 has 13 residues. Here the CDR3 reads CASSGGRGETQYF. The CDR3 DNA is TGTGCCAGCAGTGGGGGGAGGGGAGAGACCCAGTACTTC.

This clonotype has a handful of counts. The chain carries TRBV9 and TRBJ2-5, with D possibly TRBD2 on 6 matching bases. Germline assignment: CDR1 SGDLS and CDR2 YYNGEE. Trimming took off 0 bases at V and 5 bases at J, with 14 bases between the two ends. This CDR3 is built from 15 residues. CDR3 sequence (DNA): TGTGCCAGCAGCGTAGAGGGGCGGGATAGTGAGACCCAGTACTTC. This gives the protein CASSVEGRDSETQYF. The variable domain in full, completed from reference TRBV9 and TRBJ2-5, reads DSGVTQTPKHLITATGQRVTLRCSPRSGDLSVYWYQQSLDQGLQFLIQYYNGEERAKGNILERFSAQQFPDLHSELNLSSLELGDSALYFCASSVEGRDSETQYFGPGTRLLVL.

The V and J genes are TRBV28 and TRBJ2-5; TRBD2 matches 8 bases. Germline-derived CDR1 and CDR2 are MDHEN and SYDVKM. The CDR3 loop spans 18 amino acids. V gave up 1 base and J gave up 3 bases; unmatched junction bases: 13. The CDR3 here is CASSLFPSRQREKETQYF. DNA for the CDR3: TGTGCCAGCAGTTTATTTCCGTCGCGACAGCGGGAGAAAGAGACCCAGTACTTC.

A note on this clonotype: Possible read error: a much larger clone is one base away. Here the CDR3 reads CAISDFRGTGELFF. The CDR3 bases are TGTGCCATCAGTGATTTTCGGGGCACCGGGGAGCTGTTTTTT. The chain is built from TRBV10-3 and TRBJ2-2; D is perhaps TRBD2 (5 bases). Per germline, CDR1 ENHRY and CDR2 SYGVKD. This CDR3 contains 14 residues. Trimming pared 3 bases from V and 4 bases from J, leaving 9 bases between.

This clonotype was seen many times. The J gene is TRBJ2-5, the V gene TRBV12-3 or TRBV12-4, with a weak D call TRBD1 (6 bases). This CDR3 region has 14 residues. Between the trimmed V and J ends, which lost 5 bases and 10 bases, there was a span of 20 bases. CDR3 residues: CASSRDTVREDQYF. The CDR3 coding sequence is TGTGCCAGCAGTCGGGACACCGTAAGAGAGGACCAGTACTTC.

The V call is TRBV13, the J call TRBJ1-4; D may be TRBD1 (5 bases). The CDR3 runs 16 residues. CDR1 is PRHDT, CDR2 FYEKMQ, per germline (reference sequence). V was shortened by 1 base and J by 8 bases, with 17 bases between the two germline ends. CDR3 protein: CASSLARWGKGEKLFF. Here the CDR3 DNA reads TGTGCCAGCAGCTTAGCCCGTTGGGGGAAAGGAGAAAAACTGTTTTTT. Based on the CDR3 plus reference TRBV13 and TRBJ1-4, the full variable domain is AAGVIQSPRHLIKEKRETATLKCYPIPRHDTVYWYQQGPGQDPQFLISFYEKMQSDKGSIPDRFSAQQFSDYHSELNMSSLELGDSALYFCASSLARWGKGEKLFFGSGTQLSVL.

This chain joins TRBV6-2 or TRBV6-3 and TRBJ1-1, with a possible D match to TRBD1 (6 bases). From germline, CDR1 is MNHEY and CDR2 SVGEGT. Trimming removed 5 bases from V and 3 bases from J, with 16 bases in between. The CDR3 loop spans 15 amino acids. The CDR3 sequence is CASSDVRTEYTEAFF. CDR3 nucleotides: TGTGCCAGCAGTGACGTAAGGACAGAGTACACTGAAGCTTTCTTT.

The table lists this clonotype with many counts. The chain combines TRBV7-8 with TRBJ2-7, with 8 bases that match TRBD2. Germline V gene data show CDR1 as SGHVS and CDR2 as FQNEAQ. With V trimmed by 6 bases and J by 7 bases, 17 bases remained unmatched. This CDR3 region has 16 residues. CDR3 sequence reads: CASRNPGTRGRGEQYF. DNA of the CDR3: TGTGCCAGCAGGAACCCCGGGACTAGGGGTCGGGGAGAGCAGTACTTC.

This chain uses TRBV20-1 with TRBJ2-7; 10 positions agree with TRBD1. Germline values: CDR1 DFQATT, CDR2 SNEGSKA (reference sequence). This CDR3 is built from 13 residues. Trimming took 5 bases from V and 6 from J; bases not matched to a gene: 7. CDR3 bases: TGCAGTGCTGGCCGGGACAGGGGACCCGAGCAGTACTTC. Translating gives CSAGRDRGPEQYF.

Of note for this clonotype: This could be a read error, since a much larger clone is one nucleotide away. This chain uses TRBV12-3 or TRBV12-4 with TRBJ1-1; D is unclear. The CDR3 is 13 amino acids. The CDR3 sequence: CASSFWVMTEASF. In DNA, the CDR3 is TGTGCCAGCAGTTTCTGGGTCATGACTGAAGCTTCCTTT.

This clonotype showed up just a few times. The rearrangement links TRBV19 to TRBJ2-4; D gene ambiguous. This CDR3 region has 15 residues. V was trimmed by 8 bases and J by 2 bases, leaving 16 bases between them. Per germline, CDR1 LNHDA and CDR2 SQIVND (reference sequence). CDR3 sequence reads: CASQMAGVTKNIQYF. The CDR3 nucleotides read TGTGCCAGTCAAATGGCCGGAGTAACCAAAAACATTCAGTACTTC.